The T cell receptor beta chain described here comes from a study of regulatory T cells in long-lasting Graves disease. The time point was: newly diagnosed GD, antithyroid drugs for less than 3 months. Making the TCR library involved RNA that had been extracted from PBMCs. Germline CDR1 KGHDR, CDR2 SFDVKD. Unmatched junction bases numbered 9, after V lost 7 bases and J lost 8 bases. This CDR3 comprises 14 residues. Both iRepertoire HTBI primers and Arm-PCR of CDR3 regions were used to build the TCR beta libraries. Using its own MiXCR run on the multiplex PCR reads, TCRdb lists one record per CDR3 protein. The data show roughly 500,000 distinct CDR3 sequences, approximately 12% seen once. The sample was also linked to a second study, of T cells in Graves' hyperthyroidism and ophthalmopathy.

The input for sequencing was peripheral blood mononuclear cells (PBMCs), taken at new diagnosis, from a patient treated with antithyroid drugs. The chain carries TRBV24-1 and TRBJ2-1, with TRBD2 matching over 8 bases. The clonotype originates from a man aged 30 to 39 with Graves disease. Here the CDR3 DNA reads TGTGCCACCAGGAGAGCGGGAGACCCCCATGAGCAGTTCTTC. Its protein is CATRRAGDPHEQFF.